This entry is about one T cell receptor (beta chain). Its antigen is unidentified. The PCR used 52 TRBV and 13 TRBJ primers. Assay: immunoSEQ multiplex PCR; the TCRdb copy retains only in-frame clones and omits some. Of over 20,000 clones in the sample, 80% to 95% were seen once. A couple of CD3G-deficient patients had more severe autoimmunity; all had some. Patients aged 2 to 39 years had fewer naive T cells. The sample comes from a study of regulatory T cells. Regarding the study as a whole: Patient CD8+ T cells trended toward lower Shannon entropy than controls. Regulatory T cells showed the strongest V-J pair restriction and V/J gene skewing among patient repertoires.

The sequencing sample was made of CD8+ T cells sorted from blood. The receptor's source is a child aged 2 to 10 with CD3G deficiency.

Written as DNA, the CDR3 is TGTGCCAGCAGCGTCTCCGGGACAGGGGGAGACACCGGGGAGCTGTTTTTT. This encodes CASSVSGTGGDTGELFF. This rearrangement joins TRBV13 to TRBJ2-2; 11 bases are a match to TRBD1. CDR1 is PRHDT, CDR2 FYEKMQ, per germline (reference sequence). This CDR3 contains 17 residues. V lost 5 bases, J lost 3 bases, and 8 bases stayed unmatched.